This T cell receptor (beta chain) appears in the sequencing data of a study of molecular identifiers for immune sequencing clone quantification. General study findings and limits: Clones that had above 20 RNA copies took up over 97% of effector molecules but under 1% in naive cells. Underestimated sizes of highly expanded clones could result from identical TCR molecules that share a barcode.

From germline, CDR1 is MNHEY and CDR2 SVGEGT. The V end lost 8 bases, the J end lost 5 bases, and 18 bases lay between the germline ends. The length of the CDR3 is 14 residues. Previously described methods and listed TCR primers were employed for the bulk TCR libraries. MiXCR was run by TCRdb on the PCR reads, yielding one entry per CDR3 protein. The sample lists 460,000 or so distinct CDR3 sequences, under 30% occurring once. Worth noting for this clonotype: Its specificity is not known.

J is TRBJ2-5 and V is TRBV6-2 or TRBV6-3, with no clear D. This sequence originates from a human donor in good health. Some libraries in this study had Jurkat cell RNA spiked in. The material sequenced was naive CD8+ T cells from blood, with Jurkat cell RNA spiked in. The sample's subset: FACS-sorted CD8+CD4-CCR7+CD45RA+ naive T cells. Written as DNA, the CDR3 is TGTGCCAGCCGCCCCTGGGAAGCGTTGGAGACCCAGTACTTC. This translates into CASRPWEALETQYF.